The 28 T cell receptor beta chains presented below share a single source sample, sequenced in a study of shared clonotypes between healthy human individuals. Only in-frame clones appear in the TCRdb table, and some are missing; sequencing was by immunoSEQ multiplex PCR. The sample shows more than 550,000 clones, around 70% of them seen only once. The source material was memory CD4+ T cells sorted from blood. The subset denotes: CD45RA-negative fraction. The receptors shown here come from a young woman in good health.

The rearrangement uses TRBV5-6 and TRBJ2-7; 7 nucleotides match TRBD1. The germline gives CDR1 SGHDT, CDR2 YYEEEE. With 5 bases clipped from V and 7 bases from J, the junction kept 12 bases outside the gene matches. This CDR3 has 14 amino acids. CDR3 sequence reads: CASSSGTAGGEQYF. The CDR3, as DNA: TGTGCCAGCAGTTCCGGGACAGCTGGGGGAGAGCAGTACTTC.

In the case of this clone: At the DNA level, this CDR3 is encoded by other sequences in the same sample as well. This rearrangement joins TRBV27 to TRBJ2-5; tentative D call: TRBD2 (5 bases). The CDR3 loop spans 14 amino acids. Trimming left V 0 bases short and J 5 bases short, with 10 bases between. Germline CDR1 reads MNHEY; CDR2 reads SMNVEV (reference sequence). DNA for the CDR3: TGTGCCAGCAGTTTATCGCTAGCCTCGGAGACCCAGTACTTC. As protein: CASSLSLASETQYF.

Only one count was recorded for this clone. The chain couples TRBV27 to TRBJ2-3, with 11 bases aligning to TRBD2. CDR3 length equals 13 residues. J gave up 11 bases and V 6 bases, and 7 bases lay outside the gene matches. Germline V gene lookup returns CDR1 MNHEY and CDR2 SMNVEV (reference sequence). The CDR3 DNA follows: TGTGCCAGCAGCCCGACTAGCGGGGTAAGGCAGTATTTT. Amino acids: CASSPTSGVRQYF.

This clone has only one observation. The gene calls are TRBV5-5 and TRBJ1-1; 8 nucleotides line up with TRBD1. V shed 4 bases, J shed 8 bases, and the junction held 7 bases outside the gene matches. Germline V lookup: CDR1 SGHKS, CDR2 YYEKEE (reference sequence). The CDR3 is 13 residues long. CDR3 nucleotides: TGTGCCAGCAGCGACAGGGGTCTATCCGAAGCTTTCTTT. It is translated as CASSDRGLSEAFF.

V is TRBV10-2 and J is TRBJ2-7, with 9 bases identical to TRBD1. The junction had 8 bases not matched to a gene; V was cut back by 2 bases and J by 6 bases. This CDR3 region has 15 residues. Germline CDR1 is WSHSY and CDR2 is SAAADI. This CDR3 reads CASSEGFGQGSEQYF. Written as DNA, the CDR3 is TGCGCCAGCAGTGAGGGATTTGGACAGGGGTCCGAGCAGTACTTC.

V gene TRBV7-8 combines with J gene TRBJ1-2, with 7 bases identical to TRBD1. Germline values: CDR1 SGHVS, CDR2 FQNEAQ. This CDR3 has 14 residues. V shed 5 bases, J shed 7 bases, and the junction held 10 bases outside the gene matches. This CDR3 is CASSREQGLSGYTF. The DNA for the CDR3 is TGTGCCAGCAGCAGGGAACAGGGGCTAAGTGGCTACACCTTC.

The chain carries TRBV7-6 and TRBJ2-5, with D possibly being TRBD2 (6 bases). Germline-derived CDR1 and CDR2 are SGHVS and FNYEAQ. Trimming left V 4 bases short and J 3 bases short, with 27 bases between. The CDR3 is 19 amino acids. The CDR3 sequence: CASSWGRRRTDRRKETQYF. The CDR3 DNA is TGTGCCAGCAGCTGGGGGAGGCGACGGACTGACCGACGCAAAGAGACCCAGTACTTC.

The chain is built from TRBV2 and TRBJ2-3; 7 bases fit TRBD1. The trim removed 5 bases at V and 3 bases at J, leaving 8 bases unmatched. Germline V gives CDR1 SNHLY, CDR2 FYNNEI. CDR3 length equals 15 residues. CDR3 region: CASSSDRDNTDTQYF. The CDR3 DNA sequence: TGTGCCAGCAGTTCTGACAGGGACAATACAGATACGCAGTATTTT.

The table lists this clone with many counts. The J gene is TRBJ1-5, the V gene TRBV27; D is perhaps TRBD1 (5 bases). V lost 3 bases and J 7 bases, leaving 16 bases between the germline ends. The germline V gene encodes CDR1 MNHEY and CDR2 SMNVEV (reference sequence). The CDR3 has 15 residues. In DNA, the CDR3 is TGTGCCAGCAGTTTTGGGGCGGGGACGAGCCAGCCCCAGCATTTT. It specifies CASSFGAGTSQPQHF.

This rearrangement joins TRBV14 to TRBJ1-6; D remains unclear. The CDR3 is 14 residues long. Germline V lookup: CDR1 SGHDN, CDR2 FVKESK. V was cut by 0 bases and J by 6 bases, with 6 bases left in between. The CDR3: CASSQEWVNSPLHF. The CDR3 nucleotides read TGTGCCAGCAGCCAAGAGTGGGTTAATTCACCCCTCCACTTT.

The gene calls are TRBV19 and TRBJ1-3; the D gene is possibly TRBD1 (5 bases). The CDR3 spans 15 residues. Germline CDR1 is LNHDA and CDR2 is SQIVND (reference sequence). Trimming left V 7 bases short and J 2 bases short, with 15 bases between. Written as DNA, the CDR3 is TGTGCCAGTATAGGGGAGATCCACGCTGGAAACACCATATATTTT. Protein product: CASIGEIHAGNTIYF.

This clone was picked up many times. This sample includes further DNA sequences coding for the same CDR3. The chain has TRBV18 and TRBJ2-1, with 9 bases that match TRBD2. Germline CDR1 reads KGHSH; CDR2 reads LQKENI. Germline trimming cut 3 bases from V and 6 bases from J; bases unmatched to any gene: 0. This CDR3 region has 13 residues. The CDR3 is CASSPTSGNEQFF. As DNA, the CDR3 is TGTGCCAGCTCACCGACTAGCGGCAATGAGCAGTTCTTC.

CDR3 sequence reads: CASRGSGVYNEQFF. CDR3 bases: TGTGCCAGCAGAGGAAGCGGGGTTTACAATGAGCAGTTCTTC. This chain joins TRBV27 and TRBJ2-1; 7 bases fit TRBD2. The CDR3 consists of 14 residues. Losses at the gene ends were 6 bases for V and 4 bases for J; bases not matched to a gene: 6. The germline V gene encodes CDR1 MNHEY and CDR2 SMNVEV (reference sequence).

The chain employs TRBV29-1 and TRBJ2-6; D is undetermined. V gave up 1 base and J gave up 2 bases, with 0 bases separating them. Germline V gene sequence: CDR1 SQVTM, CDR2 ANQGSEA. This CDR3 has 12 amino acids. CDR3 region: CSVEAGANVLTF. In nucleotides, the CDR3 is TGCAGCGTTGAAGCTGGGGCCAACGTCCTGACTTTC.

The table lists this clone with a few counts. The chain employs TRBV19 and TRBJ2-4; the match to TRBD1 covers 8 bases. The CDR3 totals 16 residues. Germline V gene lookup returns CDR1 LNHDA and CDR2 SQIVND (reference sequence). Trimming cost V 1 base and J 1 base; bases outside gene matches: 3. CDR3 coding DNA: TGTGCCAGTAGTATAGCTCGACAGGGGGCCAAAAACATTCAGTACTTC. This gives the protein CASSIARQGAKNIQYF.

J is TRBJ2-7 and V is TRBV7-2; D unresolved. The germline CDR1 and CDR2 sequences are SGHTA and FQGNSA. Trimming stripped 1 base from V and 2 bases from J, with 9 bases between. This CDR3 is 14 amino acids long. The CDR3 loop reads CASSLGSQTYEQYF. The CDR3 DNA is TGTGCCAGCAGCTTAGGTAGTCAAACCTACGAGCAGTACTTC.

V usage is TRBV15 and J usage is TRBJ2-7; 8 positions agree with TRBD2. Per the germline V gene, CDR1 is LNHNV and CDR2 is YYDKDF (reference sequence). V lost 0 bases, J lost 2 bases, and 3 bases stayed unmatched. This CDR3 is 15 amino acids long. This CDR3 reads CATSRDERGPYEQYF. The DNA of the CDR3 is TGTGCCACCAGCAGAGATGAGCGGGGGCCCTACGAGCAGTACTTC.

V usage is TRBV11-3 and J usage is TRBJ2-3; 7 bases align to TRBD1. Germline V gives CDR1 SGHNT, CDR2 YENEEA. V shed 4 bases, J shed 5 bases, and the junction held 6 bases outside the gene matches. This CDR3 region has 14 residues. CDR3: CASSSRQGEDTQYF. For the CDR3, the DNA is TGTGCCAGCAGCTCACGACAGGGCGAAGATACGCAGTATTTT. Combining the CDR3 with reference TRBV11-3 and TRBJ2-3 gives the whole variable domain EAGVVQSPRYKIIEKKQPVAFWCNPISGHNTLYWYLQNLGQGPELLIRYENEEAVDDSQLPKDRFSAERLKGVDSTLKIQPAELGDSAVYLCASSSRQGEDTQYFGPGTRLTVL.

The gene calls are TRBV7-9 and TRBJ1-2; no clear D. Germline lookup yields CDR1 SEHNR and CDR2 FQNEAQ (reference sequence). This CDR3 has 16 amino acids. With 1 base removed from V and 2 bases from J, the gap between germline ends came to 14 bases. CDR3 nucleotides: TGTGCCAGCAGCTTAGTTCGGCCCGCGAGGAACTATGGCTACACCTTC. Translating it yields CASSLVRPARNYGYTF.

The J gene is TRBJ2-3, the V gene TRBV27; D is unclear. Trimming shortened V by 4 bases and J by 8 bases, and 16 bases separated the two germline ends. The CDR3 runs to 14 residues. The germline gives CDR1 MNHEY, CDR2 SMNVEV (reference sequence). The CDR3 coding sequence is TGTGCCAGCAGTTCTCTGGACCGAGTCGTTACGCAGTATTTT. It specifies CASSSLDRVVTQYF.

This clone has a handful of counts. V and J are TRBV10-2 and TRBJ2-7; D gene unclear. Germline loops: CDR1 WSHSY, CDR2 SAAADI. CDR3 length: 13 amino acids. Trimming removed 3 bases from V and 0 bases from J, with 6 bases in between. CDR3 sequence: CASSDLFSYEQYF. CDR3 nucleotide sequence: TGCGCCAGCAGTGATCTGTTCTCCTACGAGCAGTACTTC.

The chain joins TRBV18 to TRBJ2-3; no definite D call. The CDR3 sequence is 12 residues long. Germline V gives CDR1 KGHSH, CDR2 LQKENI. V lost 4 bases and J lost 6, with 8 bases in between. CDR3 nucleotides: TGTGCCAGCTCACGCACGGCGGATACGCAGTATTTT. The encoded protein is CASSRTADTQYF.

The chain has TRBV7-9 and TRBJ1-4; D is perhaps TRBD1 (6 bases). V lost 5 bases and J 7 bases, leaving 14 bases between the germline ends. Germline CDR1 reads SEHNR; CDR2 reads FQNEAQ (reference sequence). This CDR3 has 14 residues. The CDR3: CASSPRQEGEKLFF. The CDR3 nucleotides read TGTGCCAGCAGCCCCCGACAGGAGGGTGAAAAACTGTTTTTT.

The chain employs TRBV28 and TRBJ1-1, with a possible D match to TRBD1 (5 bases). In germline, CDR1 is MDHEN, CDR2 SYDVKM. Trimming took 2 bases from V and 6 from J, leaving 10 bases between them. This CDR3 region has 13 residues. CDR3: CASSLRQLAEAFF. CDR3 nucleotides: TGTGCCAGCAGTTTAAGACAGCTGGCTGAAGCTTTCTTT.

V is TRBV10-3 and J is TRBJ1-4; no definite D call. Germline lookup yields CDR1 ENHRY and CDR2 SYGVKD. V dropped 6 bases and J dropped 4 bases, with 9 bases sitting between them. This CDR3 is 13 amino acids long. CDR3 in DNA: TGTGCCATCAGGAACAGTGTTAATGAAAAACTGTTTTTT. It yields the protein CAIRNSVNEKLFF.

As to this clone: The same CDR3 also results from other DNA sequences found in this sample. The V and J genes are TRBV5-1 and TRBJ2-5, with unresolved D. Germline assignment: CDR1 SGHRS and CDR2 YFSETQ. The CDR3 length is 12 residues. V was trimmed by 5 bases and J by 1 base, leaving 6 bases between them. For the CDR3, the DNA is TGCGCCAGCAGTCGGGTCCAAGAGACCCAGTACTTC. Residues: CASSRVQETQYF.

The CDR3 region has the DNA TGCGCCAGCAGCCAAGATCGCGGAGCGAGGAGCAATCAGCCCCAGCATTTT. It translates to CASSQDRGARSNQPQHF. J is TRBJ1-5 and V is TRBV4-1; D gene uncertain. The CDR3 runs to 17 residues. Germline loops: CDR1 MGHRA, CDR2 YSYEKL. Trimming shortened V by 0 bases and J by 1 base, and 13 bases separated the two germline ends.

This clone was found once. It may be a read error: a sequence one base away is much more abundant. The identical CDR3 is also encoded by other nucleotide sequences in the sample. The chain carries TRBV5-6 and TRBJ2-2, with no clear D. The germline CDR1 and CDR2 sequences are SGHDT and YYEEEE. Trimming removed 5 bases at V and 4 bases at J, with 18 bases between. The CDR3 totals 16 residues. CDR3 DNA: TGTGCCAGCAGTTTGAGTCAGGACGCTTTCACCGGGGAGCTGTTTTTT. It translates to CASSLSQDAFTGELFF.